This TCR beta chain was retrieved from a study of molecular identifiers for immune sequencing clone quantification. Study results and limitations: Clones that had above 20 RNA copies took up over 98% of effector molecules but under 1% in naive cells. Jurkat TCR RNA spiked in from one cell could reportedly be detected among about a million naive cells.

Via MiXCR, TCRdb re-called the PCR reads, giving one row per CDR3 protein. The table shows about half a million distinct CDR3 sequences, with about a fifth occurring only once. As regards this clonotype: Its antigen is as yet unknown.

In germline, CDR1 is LGHNA, CDR2 YNFKEQ. The ends were cut back, 5 bases at V and 6 bases at J, with 14 bases in the middle. CDR3 length equals 13 residues. Libraries from naive CD8 cells were generated from approximately 22,000 to 940,000 sorted cells (with 10%, 30% or 50% RNA). A CD8+CD4-CCR7+CD45RA+ phenotype served as the sorting definition for naive CD8 T cells. Material: naive CD8+ T cells from blood, with Jurkat cell RNA spiked in. The subset was: FACS-sorted CD8+CD4-CCR7+CD45RA+ naive T cells. The TCR sequence derives from a human donor in good health. Some libraries in this study had Jurkat cell RNA spiked in. The chain employs TRBV4-2 and TRBJ2-7; possible D gene TRBD2, 6 bases. CDR3 sequence reads: CASSFTRDSEQYF. The CDR3 DNA follows: TGTGCCAGCAGCTTTACCCGGGACTCCGAGCAGTACTTC.